These T cell receptor beta chains were read from a single sample in a study of early T cells in non-severe SARS-CoV-2 infection. A single record per CDR3 protein comes from TCRdb applying MiXCR to the 5' RACE reads. This table holds 75,000 to 80,000 distinct CDR3 sequences, roughly 16% found once. The sample consisted of whole blood. All receptors come from an adult who was a healthcare worker with PCR-confirmed SARS-CoV-2 infection or an uninfected control (not recorded which). CDR3s include the opening cysteine and the closing phenylalanine or tryptophan. D genes are given only for firm matches. For some rows the clone size is stated as once, few or many, or as a class when expanded; others skip it.

clone_size	v_call	d_call	j_call	cdr3_aa	cdr3_nt
many	TRBV6-5	.	TRBJ1-2	CASRLRTGSRGYTF	TGTGCCAGCAGACTTAGAACAGGGTCGCGAGGCTACACCTTC
.	TRBV13	.	TRBJ2-2	CASSSPRTENTGELFF	TGTGCCAGCAGCTCCCCTCGGACAGAGAACACCGGGGAGCTGTTTTTT
.	TRBV27	TRBD1	TRBJ2-2	CASSLPGQGPHTGELFF	TGTGCCAGCAGTTTACCGGGACAGGGGCCCCACACCGGGGAGCTGTTTTTT
.	TRBV5-1	TRBD2	TRBJ2-3	CASGAGGPDNTQYF	TGCGCCAGCGGAGCGGGAGGGCCAGATAATACGCAGTATTTT
many	TRBV7-2	TRBD2	TRBJ2-1	CASSPRSGRTLYNEQFF	TGTGCCAGCAGCCCCAGGAGCGGGAGGACCCTCTACAATGAGCAGTTCTTC
.	TRBV29-1	.	TRBJ1-2	CSVGSGYGYTF	TGCAGCGTTGGGAGCGGATATGGCTACACCTTC
few	TRBV12-3/TRBV12-4	.	TRBJ2-6	CASSLGAGANVLTF	TGTGCCAGCAGTTTAGGTGCTGGGGCCAACGTCCTGACTTTC
few	TRBV5-6	.	TRBJ1-5	CASSLLHTSGPQHF	TGTGCCAGCAGCTTGCTGCATACATCAGGCCCCCAGCATTTT
many	TRBV10-3	.	TRBJ2-1	CAISVSNEQFF	TGTGCCATCAGTGTAAGCAATGAGCAGTTCTTC
.	TRBV7-6	TRBD1	TRBJ2-5	CASSITGVSDQETQYF	TGTGCCAGCAGCATCACAGGGGTTAGCGACCAAGAGACCCAGTACTTC
.	TRBV6-5	.	TRBJ1-3	CASSPSGTWRVDTIYF	TGTGCCAGCAGTCCCTCAGGGACTTGGCGTGTAGACACCATATATTTT
many	TRBV7-9	.	TRBJ1-4	CASQRGDAEKLFF	TGTGCCAGCCAGCGAGGGGATGCAGAAAAACTGTTTTTT
.	TRBV6-2/TRBV6-3	.	TRBJ1-4	CASSYRWGRVGEKLFF	TGTGCCAGCAGTTACCGTTGGGGCCGCGTAGGAGAAAAACTGTTTTTT
.	TRBV18	TRBD2	TRBJ2-7	CASSQGRAEQYF	TGTGCCAGCTCACAAGGGAGGGCCGAGCAGTACTTC
many	TRBV28	TRBD2	TRBJ2-1	CASSLLAEGEQFF	TGTGCCAGCAGTTTACTAGCGGAAGGGGAGCAGTTCTTC
.	TRBV27	.	TRBJ1-2	CASKVGGGGYTF	TGTGCCAGCAAGGTCGGGGGCGGTGGCTACACCTTC
.	TRBV7-2	TRBD1	TRBJ1-6	CASSLTGGKSPLHF	TGTGCCAGCAGCTTGACAGGGGGCAAGTCACCCCTCCACTTT
.	TRBV24-1	.	TRBJ2-2	CATSDAQANTGELFF	TGTGCCACCAGTGATGCCCAGGCAAACACCGGGGAGCTGTTTTTT
few	TRBV12-3/TRBV12-4	.	TRBJ2-3	CASSAGARTDTQYF	TGTGCCAGCAGTGCGGGGGCCCGCACAGATACGCAGTATTTT
.	TRBV29-1	TRBD2	TRBJ2-5	CSVSAGGKETQYF	TGCAGCGTTTCAGCGGGAGGTAAAGAGACCCAGTACTTC
medium-sized	TRBV20-1	TRBD1	TRBJ2-1	CSARNHRGPYNEQFF	TGCAGTGCTAGAAATCACAGGGGACCCTACAATGAGCAGTTCTTC
many	TRBV11-2	.	TRBJ1-5	CASSWRTGSNQPQHF	TGTGCCAGCAGCTGGAGGACGGGAAGCAATCAGCCCCAGCATTTT
.	TRBV6-1	.	TRBJ1-6	CASSERGAYNSPLHF	TGTGCCAGCAGTGAAAGGGGCGCCTATAATTCACCCCTCCACTTT
few	TRBV20-1	TRBD1	TRBJ2-7	CSARDRGNYEQYF	TGCAGTGCCCGGGACAGGGGTAACTACGAGCAGTACTTC
few	TRBV20-1	.	TRBJ2-1	CSAPPGSSYNEQFF	TGCAGTGCTCCCCCTGGTAGCTCCTACAATGAGCAGTTCTTC
few	TRBV3-1	TRBD1	TRBJ2-7	CASSLGGQGSVYEQYF	TGTGCCAGCAGCCTCGGGGGACAGGGATCTGTATACGAGCAGTACTTC
many	TRBV7-9	TRBD1	TRBJ2-5	CASSSGTGGKETQYF	TGTGCCAGCAGCTCCGGGACAGGGGGTAAAGAGACCCAGTACTTC
few	TRBV7-9	TRBD1	TRBJ2-7	CASSSPTGGGQYF	TGTGCCAGCAGCTCCCCGACAGGGGGCGGGCAGTACTTC
few	TRBV25-1	.	TRBJ1-4	CASNDPGAGNEKLFF	TGTGCCAGCAACGATCCGGGGGCGGGCAATGAAAAACTGTTTTTT
.	TRBV9	TRBD2	TRBJ2-1	CASSLRRAGGPRSYNEQFF	TGTGCCAGCAGCTTGAGGCGAGCGGGGGGGCCTCGGTCCTACAATGAGCAGTTCTTC
many	TRBV29-1	TRBD2	TRBJ2-1	CSVEESSLAGTSKGPYNEQFF	TGCAGCGTTGAAGAGTCGTCCCTAGCGGGGACTTCTAAAGGACCCTACAATGAGCAGTTCTTC
.	TRBV30	.	TRBJ2-1	CAAGFGYNEQFF	TGTGCTGCTGGTTTCGGCTACAATGAGCAGTTCTTC
few	TRBV28	TRBD1	TRBJ2-7	CASSSIGSRGWYEQYF	TGTGCCAGCAGTTCAATTGGGAGCAGGGGGTGGTACGAGCAGTACTTC
many	TRBV10-1	.	TRBJ2-5	CASSGSRVETQYF	TGCGCCAGCAGTGGGAGCCGGGTGGAGACCCAGTACTTC
few	TRBV9	.	TRBJ1-1	CASSTLGIDTEAFF	TGTGCCAGCAGCACCCTCGGGATCGACACTGAAGCTTTCTTT
many	TRBV12-3/TRBV12-4	.	TRBJ2-2	CASSFGARNTGELFF	TGTGCCAGCAGTTTCGGGGCTCGAAACACCGGGGAGCTGTTTTTT
.	TRBV5-4	.	TRBJ2-7	CASSLAGASEQYF	TGTGCCAGCAGCTTGGCGGGGGCCAGCGAGCAGTACTTC
.	TRBV7-9	.	TRBJ1-2	CASSLAGSKNYGYTF	TGTGCCAGCAGCTTAGCGGGATCCAAAAACTATGGCTACACCTTC
few	TRBV6-2/TRBV6-3	TRBD2	TRBJ2-1	CASSSIELAGEDNEQFF	TGTGCCAGCAGTTCGATAGAGTTAGCGGGAGAGGACAATGAGCAGTTCTTC
few	TRBV27	.	TRBJ2-1	CASIRPELLNEQFF	TGTGCCTCCATCCGGCCAGAATTACTCAATGAGCAGTTCTTC
many	TRBV11-2	TRBD1	TRBJ1-2	CASSIWTGGSANYGYTF	TGTGCCAGCAGCATTTGGACAGGCGGCTCGGCTAACTATGGCTACACCTTC
few	TRBV7-9	TRBD1	TRBJ1-4	CASSLVGRTGSNEKLFF	TGTGCCAGCAGCTTAGTCGGGAGGACAGGGTCTAATGAAAAACTGTTTTTT
.	TRBV21-1	.	TRBJ2-7	CASSISGRAYEQYF	TGTGCCAGCAGCATTAGCGGGAGGGCCTACGAGCAGTACTTC
.	TRBV27	.	TRBJ2-7	CASSPSYSTDYEQYF	TGTGCCAGCAGTCCATCATATTCCACAGACTACGAGCAGTACTTC
few	TRBV28	.	TRBJ2-4	CASNLSGAKNIQYF	TGTGCCAGCAACCTTAGCGGAGCCAAAAACATTCAGTACTTC
.	TRBV7-8	.	TRBJ2-7	CASRLDRNSYEQYF	TGTGCCAGCAGACTGGACAGAAACTCCTACGAGCAGTACTTC
.	TRBV6-6	TRBD2	TRBJ2-7	CASSYWTSGTYEQYF	TGTGCCAGCAGTTACTGGACTAGCGGAACCTACGAGCAGTACTTC
many	TRBV11-2	.	TRBJ2-1	CASSLRDSSYNEQFF	TGTGCCAGCAGCTTACGAGACAGCAGCTACAATGAGCAGTTCTTC
few	TRBV5-6	TRBD2	TRBJ2-2	CASSPVAGRPGELFF	TGTGCCAGCTCACCAGTAGCGGGAAGACCCGGGGAGCTGTTTTTT
.	TRBV5-4	.	TRBJ2-7	CASSLGGDEQYF	TGTGCCAGCAGCTTGGGGGGGGACGAGCAGTACTTC
.	TRBV6-1	.	TRBJ1-1	CASSKIGGDTKAFF	TGTGCCAGCAGTAAGATTGGAGGGGACACTAAAGCTTTCTTT
few	TRBV24-1	.	TRBJ2-6	CATSGRGVSGANVLTF	TGTGCCACCTCTGGCAGGGGGGTTTCTGGGGCCAACGTCCTGACTTTC
few	TRBV7-2	TRBD2	TRBJ2-7	CASSSTTSGTTEQYF	TGTGCCAGCAGCTCCACGACTAGCGGGACAACCGAGCAGTACTTC
.	TRBV28	TRBD2	TRBJ2-1	CASSPETSGSFEQFF	TGTGCCAGCAGTCCCGAGACTAGCGGGAGCTTTGAGCAGTTCTTC
few	TRBV24-1	.	TRBJ2-7	CATSDFSAGTFYF	TGTGCCACCAGTGATTTCAGCGCTGGGACTTTTTACTTC
few	TRBV7-3	TRBD1	TRBJ2-3	CASSTRTGFSTDTQYF	TGTGCCAGCAGCACCCGGACAGGGTTTAGCACAGATACGCAGTATTTT
many	TRBV6-6	.	TRBJ2-7	CASSEKLYEQYF	TGTGCCAGCAGCGAAAAGCTCTACGAGCAGTACTTC